Listed here is a single T cell receptor beta chain. Its antigen is undetermined. This specimen belongs to a study of CD8+CD57+ T cells in acquired aplastic anemia. Study-wide background: Across the sorted CD4+ and CD8+ cells, DNA amounts averaged 3.2 ug. Average CD4+ read depth in healthy donors was some 9.9 million reads. Study-level results: Significance was not reached for CD8+ Simpson's diversity between patients and controls. Researchers report that about 29 CD8+ CDR3 sequences appeared in both patients and controls.

Genomic DNA, the template, was used for profiling of the TCR beta VDJ and CDR3. TCRdb ran MiXCR on the reads and lists one entry per CDR3 protein. The sample records approximately 170,000 distinct CDR3 sequences, around 60% being singletons. This TCR was sampled from a human donor in good health. Material: sorted CD4+, CD8+, or CD8+CD57+ T cells (not recorded which) from PBMCs.

CDR3 residues: CASSRSGRSSYNEQFF. Here the CDR3 DNA reads TGTGCCAGTAGTAGAAGCGGCCGCTCTTCCTACAATGAGCAGTTCTTC. The rearrangement joins TRBV19 to TRBJ2-1, with D possibly matching TRBD2 (5 bases). Germline CDR1 reads LNHDA; CDR2 reads SQIVND (reference sequence). Trimming cost V 4 bases and J 1 base, with 14 bases left between them. The CDR3 is 16 residues long.